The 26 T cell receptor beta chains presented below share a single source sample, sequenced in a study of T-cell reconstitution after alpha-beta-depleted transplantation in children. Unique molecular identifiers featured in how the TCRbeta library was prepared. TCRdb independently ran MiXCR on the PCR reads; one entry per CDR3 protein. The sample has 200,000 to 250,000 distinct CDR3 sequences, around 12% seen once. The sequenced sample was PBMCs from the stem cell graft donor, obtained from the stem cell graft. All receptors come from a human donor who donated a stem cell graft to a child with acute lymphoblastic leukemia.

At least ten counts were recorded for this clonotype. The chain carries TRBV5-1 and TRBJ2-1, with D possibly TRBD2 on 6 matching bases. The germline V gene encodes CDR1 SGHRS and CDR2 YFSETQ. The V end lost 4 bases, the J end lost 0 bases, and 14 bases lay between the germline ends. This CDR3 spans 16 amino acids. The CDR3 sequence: CASSAIGGSSYNEQFF. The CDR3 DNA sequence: TGCGCCAGCAGCGCGATTGGGGGGAGCTCCTACAATGAGCAGTTCTTC.

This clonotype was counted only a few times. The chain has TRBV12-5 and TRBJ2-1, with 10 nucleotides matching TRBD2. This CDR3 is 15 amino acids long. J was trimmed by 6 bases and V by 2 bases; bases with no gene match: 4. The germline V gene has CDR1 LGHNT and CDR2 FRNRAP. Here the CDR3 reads CASGLWLAGVNEQFF. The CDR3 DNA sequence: TGTGCTAGTGGTTTGTGGCTAGCGGGAGTCAATGAGCAGTTCTTC.

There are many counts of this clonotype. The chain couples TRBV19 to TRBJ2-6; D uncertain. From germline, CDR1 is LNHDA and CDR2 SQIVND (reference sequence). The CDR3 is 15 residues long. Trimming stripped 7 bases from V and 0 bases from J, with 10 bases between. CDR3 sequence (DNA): TGTGCCAGTAAAGCCCTTAACTCTGGGGCCAACGTCCTGACTTTC. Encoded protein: CASKALNSGANVLTF.

CDR3 sequence: CASSPGTRGSFWEQYF. CDR3 coding DNA: TGTGCCAGCTCCCCCGGGACACGGGGATCCTTCTGGGAGCAGTACTTC. The genes are TRBV18 and TRBJ2-7; possible D gene TRBD1, 6 bases. CDR3 length equals 16 residues. Germline V gene sequence: CDR1 KGHSH, CDR2 LQKENI. V lost 6 bases to trimming and J lost 7 bases, with 25 bases between them.

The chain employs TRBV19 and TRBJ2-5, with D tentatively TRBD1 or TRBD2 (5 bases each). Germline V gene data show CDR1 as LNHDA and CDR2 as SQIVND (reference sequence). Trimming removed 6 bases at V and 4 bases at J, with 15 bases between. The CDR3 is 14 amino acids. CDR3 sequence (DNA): TGTGCCAGTAGAAACGCCGGGACGACAGAGACCCAGTACTTC. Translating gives CASRNAGTTETQYF.

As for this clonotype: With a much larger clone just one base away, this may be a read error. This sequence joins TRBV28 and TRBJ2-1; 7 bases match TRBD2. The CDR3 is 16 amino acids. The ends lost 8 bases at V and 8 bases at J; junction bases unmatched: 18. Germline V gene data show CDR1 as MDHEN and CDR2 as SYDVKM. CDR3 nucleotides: TGTGCCAGCTGCTTAATTGAACCGGGACTACAGGATGAGCAGTTCTTC. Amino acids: CASCLIEPGLQDEQFF.

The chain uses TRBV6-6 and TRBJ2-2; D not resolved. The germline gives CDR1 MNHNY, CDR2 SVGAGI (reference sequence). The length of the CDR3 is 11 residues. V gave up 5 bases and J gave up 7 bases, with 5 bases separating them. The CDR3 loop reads CASSTGGELFF. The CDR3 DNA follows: TGTGCCAGCAGTACGGGCGGGGAGCTGTTTTTT.

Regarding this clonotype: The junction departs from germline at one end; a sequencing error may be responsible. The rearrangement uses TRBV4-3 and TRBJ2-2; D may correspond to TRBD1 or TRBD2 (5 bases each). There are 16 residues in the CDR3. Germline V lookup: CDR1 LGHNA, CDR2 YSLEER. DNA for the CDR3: TGCGCCAGCAGCCAAATCTGGGACCCCCTCACCCGGGAGCTGTTTTTT. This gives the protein CASSQIWDPLTRELFF.

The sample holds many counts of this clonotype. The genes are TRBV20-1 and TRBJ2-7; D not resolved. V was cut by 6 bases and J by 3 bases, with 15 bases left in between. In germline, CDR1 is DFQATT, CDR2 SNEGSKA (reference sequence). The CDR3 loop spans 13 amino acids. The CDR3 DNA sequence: TGCAGTGCCCTGAAGTCAAGACTCTACGAGCAGTACTTC. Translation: CSALKSRLYEQYF.

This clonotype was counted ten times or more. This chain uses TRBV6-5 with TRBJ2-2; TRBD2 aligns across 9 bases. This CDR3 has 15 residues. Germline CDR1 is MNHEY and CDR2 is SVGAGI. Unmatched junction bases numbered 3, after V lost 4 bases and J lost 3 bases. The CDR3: CASSSLAGYTGELFF. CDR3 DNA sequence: TGTGCCAGCAGTTCCCTAGCGGGATACACCGGGGAGCTGTTTTTT.

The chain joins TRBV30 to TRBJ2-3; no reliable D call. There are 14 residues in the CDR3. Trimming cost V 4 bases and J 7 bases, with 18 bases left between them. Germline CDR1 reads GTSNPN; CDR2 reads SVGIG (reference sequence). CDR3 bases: TGTGCCTGGAAGCTCCCCGACTTACGGAATACGCAGTATTTT. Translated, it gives CAWKLPDLRNTQYF.

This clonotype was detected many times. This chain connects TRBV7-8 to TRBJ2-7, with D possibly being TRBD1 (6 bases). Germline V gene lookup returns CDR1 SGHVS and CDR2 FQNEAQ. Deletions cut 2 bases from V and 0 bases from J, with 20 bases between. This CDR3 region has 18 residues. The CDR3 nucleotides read TGTGCCAGCAGCTTAAACCGACTAAGACAGGTGGTCTCCTACGAGCAGTACTTC. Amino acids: CASSLNRLRQVVSYEQYF.

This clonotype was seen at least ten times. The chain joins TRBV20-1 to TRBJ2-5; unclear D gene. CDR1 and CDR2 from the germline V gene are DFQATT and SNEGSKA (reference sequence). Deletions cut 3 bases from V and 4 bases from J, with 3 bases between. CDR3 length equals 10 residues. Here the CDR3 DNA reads TGCAGTGCTAGCGCAGAGACCCAGTACTTC. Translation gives CSASAETQYF.

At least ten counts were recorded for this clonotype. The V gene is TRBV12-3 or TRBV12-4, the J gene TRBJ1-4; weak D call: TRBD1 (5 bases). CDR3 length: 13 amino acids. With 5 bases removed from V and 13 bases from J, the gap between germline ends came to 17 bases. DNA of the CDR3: TGTGCCAGCAGTGATACAGGAGACGTACGACTGTTTTTT. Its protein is CASSDTGDVRLFF.

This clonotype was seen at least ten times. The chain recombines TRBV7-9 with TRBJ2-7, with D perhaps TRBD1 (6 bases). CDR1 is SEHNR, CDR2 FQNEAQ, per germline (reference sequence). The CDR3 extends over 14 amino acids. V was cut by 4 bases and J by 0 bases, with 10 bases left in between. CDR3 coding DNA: TGTGCCAGCAGCTCTCAGGGGCGCTCCTACGAGCAGTACTTC. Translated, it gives CASSSQGRSYEQYF.

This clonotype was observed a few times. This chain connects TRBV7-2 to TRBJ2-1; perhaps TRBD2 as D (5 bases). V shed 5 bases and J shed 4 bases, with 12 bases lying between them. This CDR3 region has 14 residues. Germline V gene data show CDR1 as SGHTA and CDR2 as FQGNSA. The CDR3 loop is CASSPRLTYNEQFF. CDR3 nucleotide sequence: TGTGCCAGCAGCCCCCGACTAACATACAATGAGCAGTTCTTC.

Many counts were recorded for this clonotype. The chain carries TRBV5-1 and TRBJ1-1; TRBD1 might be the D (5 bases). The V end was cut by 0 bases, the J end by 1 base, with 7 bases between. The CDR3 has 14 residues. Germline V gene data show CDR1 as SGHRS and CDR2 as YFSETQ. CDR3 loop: CASSLGRENTEAFF. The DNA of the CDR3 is TGCGCCAGCAGCTTGGGCAGGGAGAACACTGAAGCTTTCTTT.

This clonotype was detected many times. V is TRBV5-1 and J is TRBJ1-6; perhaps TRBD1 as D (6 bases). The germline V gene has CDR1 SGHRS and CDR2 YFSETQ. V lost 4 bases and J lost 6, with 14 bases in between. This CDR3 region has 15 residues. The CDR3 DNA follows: TGCGCCAGCAGCCTAATGACAGGACCTAATTCACCCCTCCACTTT. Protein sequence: CASSLMTGPNSPLHF.

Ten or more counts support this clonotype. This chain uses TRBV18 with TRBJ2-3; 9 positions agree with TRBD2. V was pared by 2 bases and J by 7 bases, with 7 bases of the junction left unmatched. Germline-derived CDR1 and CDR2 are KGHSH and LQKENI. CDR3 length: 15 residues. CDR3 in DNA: TGTGCCAGCTCACCAGCGGGAGGGCCGTCGAATACGCAGTATTTT. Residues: CASSPAGGPSNTQYF.

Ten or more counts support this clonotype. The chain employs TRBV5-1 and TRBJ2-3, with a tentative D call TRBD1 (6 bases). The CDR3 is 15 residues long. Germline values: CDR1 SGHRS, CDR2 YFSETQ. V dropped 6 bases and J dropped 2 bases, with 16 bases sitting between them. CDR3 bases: TGCGCCAGCACCCAAAGGGGGTTCGACACAGATACGCAGTATTTT. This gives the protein CASTQRGFDTDTQYF. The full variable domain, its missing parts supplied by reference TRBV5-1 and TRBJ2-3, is KAGVTQTPRYLIKTRGQQVTLSCSPISGHRSVSWYQQTPGQGLQFLFEYFSETQRNKGNFPGRFSGRQFSNSRSEMNVSTLELGDSALYLCASTQRGFDTDTQYFGPGTRLTVL.

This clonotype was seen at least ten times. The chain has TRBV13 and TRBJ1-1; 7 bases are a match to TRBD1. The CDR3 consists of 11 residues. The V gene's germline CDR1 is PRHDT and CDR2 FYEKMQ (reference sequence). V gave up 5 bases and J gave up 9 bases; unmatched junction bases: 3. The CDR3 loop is CASSLGQQAFF. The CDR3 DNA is TGTGCCAGCAGCCTGGGACAGCAAGCTTTCTTT.

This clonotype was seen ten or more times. The CDR3 DNA is TGTGCCACGACAGGGGGAGGGCACACTGAAGCTTTCTTT. It is translated as CATTGGGHTEAFF. The rearrangement uses TRBV10-3 and TRBJ1-1; 9 bases fit TRBD1. The CDR3 sequence is 13 residues long. Germline V lookup: CDR1 ENHRY, CDR2 SYGVKD. The V and J ends lost 10 bases and 3 bases, in that order; junction bases with no gene match: 6.

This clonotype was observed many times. This chain's CDR3 is CASSLVDTGELFF. The CDR3 DNA follows: TGTGCCAGCAGCTTAGTAGACACCGGGGAGCTGTTTTTT. The rearrangement joins TRBV7-9 to TRBJ2-2; D gene uncertain. The germline V gene encodes CDR1 SEHNR and CDR2 FQNEAQ (reference sequence). V lost 1 base and J 3 bases, leaving 3 bases between the germline ends. There are 13 residues in the CDR3.

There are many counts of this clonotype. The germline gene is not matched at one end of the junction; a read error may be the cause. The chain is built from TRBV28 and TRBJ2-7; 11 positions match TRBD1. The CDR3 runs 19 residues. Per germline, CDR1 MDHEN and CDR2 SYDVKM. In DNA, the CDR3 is TGTGCCAGCAGTTCCGCTTCCGGGACAGGGGGTAGGGGCTCCTATGAGCAGTACTTC. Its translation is CASSSASGTGGRGSYEQYF.

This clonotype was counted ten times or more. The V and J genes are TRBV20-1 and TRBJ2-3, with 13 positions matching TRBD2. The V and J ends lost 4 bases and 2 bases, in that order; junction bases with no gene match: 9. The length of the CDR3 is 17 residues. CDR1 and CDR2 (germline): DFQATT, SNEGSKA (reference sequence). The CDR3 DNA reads TGCAGTGCTACGAACCCCGGGACTAGCGGGGTCACAGATACGCAGTATTTT. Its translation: CSATNPGTSGVTDTQYF.

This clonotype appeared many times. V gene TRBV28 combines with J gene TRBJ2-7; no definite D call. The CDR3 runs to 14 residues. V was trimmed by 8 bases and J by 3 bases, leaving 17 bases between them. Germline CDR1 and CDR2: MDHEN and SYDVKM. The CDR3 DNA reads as TGTGCCAGCTCCCCCTTAGCTATCAACTACGAGCAGTACTTC. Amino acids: CASSPLAINYEQYF.